This T cell receptor (beta chain) was recorded in a study of blood T cell repertoires in COVID-19. Only in-frame clones appear in the TCRdb table, and some are missing; sequencing was by immunoSEQ multiplex PCR. The table shows 250,000 to 300,000 clones, with about 90% occurring only once. The CDR3 loop spans 11 amino acids. Germline V CDR1 and CDR2: GTSNPN, SVGIG (reference sequence). Trimming removed 3 bases at V and 8 bases at J, with 10 bases between. Sequencing was performed on peripheral blood. This TCR was sampled from a woman between 50 and 59 years old who had recovered from COVID-19. The chain employs TRBV30 and TRBJ1-1; no reliable D call. The chain's CDR3 is CAWSLPPEAFF. In DNA, the CDR3 is TGTGCCTGGAGCCTCCCCCCGGAAGCTTTCTTT.